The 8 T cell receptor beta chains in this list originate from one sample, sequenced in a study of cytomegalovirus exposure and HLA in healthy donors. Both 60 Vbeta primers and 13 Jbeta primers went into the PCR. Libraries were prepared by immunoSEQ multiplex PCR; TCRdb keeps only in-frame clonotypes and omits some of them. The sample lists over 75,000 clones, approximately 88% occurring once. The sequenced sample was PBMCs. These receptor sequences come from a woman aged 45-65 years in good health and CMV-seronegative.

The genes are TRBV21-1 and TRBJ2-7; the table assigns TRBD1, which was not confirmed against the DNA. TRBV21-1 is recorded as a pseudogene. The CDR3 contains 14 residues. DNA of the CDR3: TGTGCCAGCAGCAAAGTGAACAGGGGCTACGAGCAGTACTTC. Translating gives CASSKVNRGYEQYF.

CDR3 in DNA: TGCGCCAGCAGCCACGAGGGGGCGAACACTGAAGCTTTCTTT. Its translation: CASSHEGANTEAFF. The chain employs TRBV4-1 and TRBJ1-1, with 7 nucleotides matching TRBD1. Losses at the gene ends were 3 bases for V and 1 base for J; bases not matched to a gene: 2. Per the germline V gene, CDR1 is MGHRA and CDR2 is YSYEKL. The length of the CDR3 is 14 residues.

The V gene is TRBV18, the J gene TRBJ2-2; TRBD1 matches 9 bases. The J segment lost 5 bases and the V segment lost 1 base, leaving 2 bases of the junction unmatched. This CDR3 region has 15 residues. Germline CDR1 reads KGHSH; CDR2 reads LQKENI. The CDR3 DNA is TGTGCCAGCTCACCACTCGGACAGGGGACCGGGGAGCTGTTTTTT. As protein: CASSPLGQGTGELFF.

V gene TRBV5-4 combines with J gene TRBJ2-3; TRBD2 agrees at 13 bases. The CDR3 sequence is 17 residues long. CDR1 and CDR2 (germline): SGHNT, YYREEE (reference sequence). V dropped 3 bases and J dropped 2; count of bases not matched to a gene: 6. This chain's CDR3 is CASSSGLAGRDTDTQYF. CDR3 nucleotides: TGTGCCAGCAGCTCGGGACTAGCGGGGCGAGACACAGATACGCAGTATTTT. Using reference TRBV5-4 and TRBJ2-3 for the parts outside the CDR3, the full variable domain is ETGVTQSPTHLIKTRGQQVTLRCSSQSGHNTVSWYQQALGQGPQFIFQYYREEENGRGNFPPRFSGLQFPNYSSELNVNALELDDSALYLCASSSGLAGRDTDTQYFGPGTRLTVL.

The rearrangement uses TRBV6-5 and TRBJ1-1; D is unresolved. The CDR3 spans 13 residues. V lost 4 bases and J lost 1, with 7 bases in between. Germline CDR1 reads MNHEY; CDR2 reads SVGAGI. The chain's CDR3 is CASSFRPNTEAFF. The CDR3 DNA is TGTGCCAGCAGTTTCAGGCCGAACACTGAAGCTTTCTTT.

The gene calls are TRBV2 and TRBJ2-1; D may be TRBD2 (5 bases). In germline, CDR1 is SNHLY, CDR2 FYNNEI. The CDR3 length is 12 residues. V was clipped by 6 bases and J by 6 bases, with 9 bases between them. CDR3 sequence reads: CASRGDFNEQFF. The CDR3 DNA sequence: TGTGCCAGCAGGGGAGATTTCAATGAGCAGTTCTTC.

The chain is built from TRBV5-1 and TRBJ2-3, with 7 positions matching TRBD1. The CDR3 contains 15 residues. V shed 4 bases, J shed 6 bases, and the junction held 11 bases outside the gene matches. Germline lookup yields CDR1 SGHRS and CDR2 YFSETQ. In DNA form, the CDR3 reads TGCGCCAGCAGCGAAACCGGGACAGTAGGTGATACGCAGTATTTT. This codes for CASSETGTVGDTQYF.

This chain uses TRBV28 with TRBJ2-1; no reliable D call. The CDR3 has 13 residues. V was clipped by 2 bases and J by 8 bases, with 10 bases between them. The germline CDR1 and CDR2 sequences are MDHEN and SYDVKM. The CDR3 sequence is CASSLPFEDEQFF. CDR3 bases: TGTGCCAGCAGTTTACCCTTCGAGGATGAGCAGTTCTTC.